The present T cell receptor (beta chain) was sequenced within a study of blood T cell repertoires in COVID-19. Study information: Italy, Spain and the United States were the sources of the convalescent and acute COVID-19 samples.

Germline CDR1 and CDR2: DFQATT and SNEGSKA (reference sequence). Unmatched junction bases numbered 3, after V lost 5 bases and J lost 6 bases. The CDR3 extends over 11 amino acids. As originally analysed: Estimates of nucleated cell counts were drawn from the amplification of reference gene primers. The protocol was immunoSEQ multiplex PCR, while the TCRdb copy is restricted to in-frame clones and leaves out a portion. The DNA gave D and trimming, while V, J and clone size come from that table. The sample holds approximately 180,000 clones, nearly 90% seen once. The rearrangement joins TRBV20-1 to TRBJ1-1, with 7 bases fitting TRBD1. Sequencing used peripheral blood. This receptor was obtained from a man in his 60s with active or convalescent COVID-19. As DNA, the CDR3 is TGCAGTGCTTACGACAGGGCTGAAGCTTTCTTT. Its translation is CSAYDRAEAFF.